This entry describes one T cell receptor beta chain. Its antigen is not identified. These donors, healthy bone marrow donors, were studied. V lost 4 bases, J lost 1 base, and 5 bases stayed unmatched. Germline-derived CDR1 and CDR2 are LGHNA and YNFKEQ. This CDR3 is 16 amino acids long. The data stem from a study of cytomegalovirus exposure and HLA in healthy donors. The PCR contained 60 Vbeta and 13 Jbeta primers. Method: immunoSEQ multiplex PCR; TCRdb's copy keeps in-frame clones and lacks some. In the table there are 150,000 to 160,000 clones, approximately 69% of which are singletons. Study-wide findings and caveats: A later analysis revealed that TCR association rates differed between HLA loci, peaking at DRB1 and bottoming out at HLA-C. Reportedly, fewer N-insertions than the approximately 700-donor mean appeared in an Asian-associated ancestry cluster in a later analysis. Relative to equally common others, HLA-associated TCR beta chains showed greater clonal expansion in a later analysis.

The J gene is TRBJ2-7, the V gene TRBV4-2; 12 bases match TRBD2. What was sequenced was PBMCs. The clonotype originates from a young man in good health and CMV-seronegative. CDR3 protein: CASSPWTSGESYEQYF. The CDR3, as DNA: TGTGCCAGCAGCCCCTGGACTAGCGGGGAGTCCTACGAGCAGTACTTC.